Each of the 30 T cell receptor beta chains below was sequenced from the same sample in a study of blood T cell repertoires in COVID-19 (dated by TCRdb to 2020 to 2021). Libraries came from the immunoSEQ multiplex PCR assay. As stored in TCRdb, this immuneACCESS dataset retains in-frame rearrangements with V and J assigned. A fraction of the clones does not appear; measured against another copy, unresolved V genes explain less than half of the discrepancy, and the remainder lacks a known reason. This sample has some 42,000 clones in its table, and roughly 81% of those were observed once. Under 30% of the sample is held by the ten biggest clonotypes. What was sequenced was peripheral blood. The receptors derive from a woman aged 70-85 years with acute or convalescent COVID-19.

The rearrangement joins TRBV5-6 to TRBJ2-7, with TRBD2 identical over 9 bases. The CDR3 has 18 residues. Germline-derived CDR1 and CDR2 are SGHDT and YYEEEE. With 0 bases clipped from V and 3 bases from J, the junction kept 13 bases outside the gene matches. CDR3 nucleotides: TGTGCCAGCAGCTTGGTGGTGAGGAAGTCTAGCGGGGACTACGAGCAGTACTTC. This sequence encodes CASSLVVRKSSGDYEQYF.

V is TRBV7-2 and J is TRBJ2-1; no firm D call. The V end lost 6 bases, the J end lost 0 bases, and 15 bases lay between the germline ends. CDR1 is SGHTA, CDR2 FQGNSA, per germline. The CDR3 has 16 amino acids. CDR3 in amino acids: CASRQLLMSSYNEQFF. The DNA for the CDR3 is TGTGCCAGCAGGCAACTTCTTATGAGCTCCTACAATGAGCAGTTCTTC.

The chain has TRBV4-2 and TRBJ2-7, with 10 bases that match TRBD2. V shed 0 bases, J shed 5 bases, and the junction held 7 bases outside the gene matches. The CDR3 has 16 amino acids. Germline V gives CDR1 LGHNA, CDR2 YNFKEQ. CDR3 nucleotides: TGTGCCAGCAGCCAAGAGCTCCTAGCGGGAGTCGACGAGCAGTACTTC. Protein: CASSQELLAGVDEQYF.

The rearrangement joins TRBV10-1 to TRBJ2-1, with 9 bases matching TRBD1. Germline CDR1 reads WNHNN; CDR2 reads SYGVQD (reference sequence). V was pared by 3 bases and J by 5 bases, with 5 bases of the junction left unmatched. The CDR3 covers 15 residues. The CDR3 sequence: CASSDPGQGNNEQFF. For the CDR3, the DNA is TGCGCCAGCAGTGACCCGGGACAGGGCAACAATGAGCAGTTCTTC.

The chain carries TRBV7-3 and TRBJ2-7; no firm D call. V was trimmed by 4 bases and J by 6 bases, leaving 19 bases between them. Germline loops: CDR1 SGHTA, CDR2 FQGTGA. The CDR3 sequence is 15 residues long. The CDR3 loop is CASSSFKDLTGEQYF. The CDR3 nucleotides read TGTGCCAGCAGCTCCTTCAAGGATTTAACGGGCGAGCAGTACTTC. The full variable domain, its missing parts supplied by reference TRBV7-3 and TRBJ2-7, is GAGVSQTPSNKVTEKGKYVELRCDPISGHTALYWYRQSLGQGPEFLIYFQGTGAADDSGLPNDRFFAVRPEGSVSTLKIQRTERGDSAVYLCASSSFKDLTGEQYFGPGTRLTVT.

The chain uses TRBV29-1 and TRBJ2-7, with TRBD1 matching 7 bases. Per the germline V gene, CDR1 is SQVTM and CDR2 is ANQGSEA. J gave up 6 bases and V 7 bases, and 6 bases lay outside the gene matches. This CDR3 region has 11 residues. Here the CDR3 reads CSARDSGEQYF. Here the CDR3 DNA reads TGCAGCGCCCGGGACAGCGGCGAGCAGTACTTC.

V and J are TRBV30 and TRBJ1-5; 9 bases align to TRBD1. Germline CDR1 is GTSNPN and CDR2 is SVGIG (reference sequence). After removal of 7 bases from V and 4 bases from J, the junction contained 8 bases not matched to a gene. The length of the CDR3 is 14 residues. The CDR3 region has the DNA TGTGCCTTTGACAGGGGGTTACCGAATCAGCCCCAGCATTTT. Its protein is CAFDRGLPNQPQHF. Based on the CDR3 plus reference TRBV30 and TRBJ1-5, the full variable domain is SQTIHQWPATLVQPVGSPLSLECTVEGTSNPNLYWYRQAAGRGLQLLFYSVGIGQISSEVPQNLSASRPQDRQFILSSKKLLLSDSGFYLCAFDRGLPNQPQHFGDGTRLSIL.

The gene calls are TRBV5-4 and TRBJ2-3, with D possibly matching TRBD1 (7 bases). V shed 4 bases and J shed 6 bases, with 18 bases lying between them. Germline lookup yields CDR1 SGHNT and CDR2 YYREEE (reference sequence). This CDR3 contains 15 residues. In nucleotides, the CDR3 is TGTGCCAGCAGCCTTGCGGCAGGGGGGTTGGATACGCAGTATTTT. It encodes CASSLAAGGLDTQYF. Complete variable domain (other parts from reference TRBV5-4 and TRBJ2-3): ETGVTQSPTHLIKTRGQQVTLRCSSQSGHNTVSWYQQALGQGPQFIFQYYREEENGRGNFPPRFSGLQFPNYSSELNVNALELDDSALYLCASSLAAGGLDTQYFGPGTRLTVL.

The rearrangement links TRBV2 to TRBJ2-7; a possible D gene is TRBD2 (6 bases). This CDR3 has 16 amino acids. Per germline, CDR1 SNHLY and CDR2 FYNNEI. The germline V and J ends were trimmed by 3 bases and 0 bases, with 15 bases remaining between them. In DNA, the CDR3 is TGTGCCAGCAGTGACCTGGAGGGACGATTCTCCTACGAGCAGTACTTC. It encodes CASSDLEGRFSYEQYF.

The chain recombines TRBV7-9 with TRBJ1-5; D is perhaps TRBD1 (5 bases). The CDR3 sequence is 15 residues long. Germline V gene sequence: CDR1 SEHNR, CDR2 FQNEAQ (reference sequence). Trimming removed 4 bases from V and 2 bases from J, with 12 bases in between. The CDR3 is CASSSGWGGNQPQHF. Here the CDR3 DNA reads TGTGCCAGCAGCTCAGGGTGGGGGGGCAATCAGCCCCAGCATTTT.

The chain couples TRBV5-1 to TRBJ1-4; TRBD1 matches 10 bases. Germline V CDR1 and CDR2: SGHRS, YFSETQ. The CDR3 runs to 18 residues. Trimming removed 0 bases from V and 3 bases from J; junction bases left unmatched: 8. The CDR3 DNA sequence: TGCGCCAGCAGCTTGGGAGCGGGACAGGGGCCCTCTAATGAAAAACTGTTTTTT. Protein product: CASSLGAGQGPSNEKLFF.

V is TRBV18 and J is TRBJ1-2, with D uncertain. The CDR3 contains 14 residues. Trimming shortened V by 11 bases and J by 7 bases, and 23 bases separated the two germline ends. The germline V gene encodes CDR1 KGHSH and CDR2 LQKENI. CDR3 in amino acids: CASFFSQSNSGYTF. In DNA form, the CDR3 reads TGTGCCTCATTTTTCTCACAGTCGAACAGTGGCTACACCTTC.

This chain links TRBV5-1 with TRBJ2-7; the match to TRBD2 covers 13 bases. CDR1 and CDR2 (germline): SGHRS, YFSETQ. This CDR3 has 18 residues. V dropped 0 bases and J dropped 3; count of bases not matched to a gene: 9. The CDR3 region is CASSLATSGGFSLYEQYF. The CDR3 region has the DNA TGCGCCAGCAGCTTGGCGACTAGCGGGGGGTTCTCCCTCTACGAGCAGTACTTC.

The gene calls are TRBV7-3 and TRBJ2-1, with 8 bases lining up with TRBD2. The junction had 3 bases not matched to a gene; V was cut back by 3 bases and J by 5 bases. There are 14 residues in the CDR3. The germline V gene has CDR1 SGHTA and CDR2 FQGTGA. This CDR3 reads CASSLGGGNNEQFF. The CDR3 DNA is TGTGCCAGCAGCTTGGGCGGGGGGAACAATGAGCAGTTCTTC.

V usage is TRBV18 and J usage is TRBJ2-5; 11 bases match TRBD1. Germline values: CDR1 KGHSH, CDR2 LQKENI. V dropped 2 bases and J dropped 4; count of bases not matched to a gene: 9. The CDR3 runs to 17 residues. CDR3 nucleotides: TGTGCCAGCTCACCAAACCTGGGACAGGGGGGCGGAGAGACCCAGTACTTC. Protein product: CASSPNLGQGGGETQYF.

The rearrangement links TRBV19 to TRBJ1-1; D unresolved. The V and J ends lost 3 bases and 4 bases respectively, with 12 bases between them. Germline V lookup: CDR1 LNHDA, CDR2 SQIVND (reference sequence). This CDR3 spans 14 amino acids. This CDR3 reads CASSIGRTATEAFF. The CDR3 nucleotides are TGTGCCAGTAGTATTGGGAGAACGGCCACTGAAGCTTTCTTT.

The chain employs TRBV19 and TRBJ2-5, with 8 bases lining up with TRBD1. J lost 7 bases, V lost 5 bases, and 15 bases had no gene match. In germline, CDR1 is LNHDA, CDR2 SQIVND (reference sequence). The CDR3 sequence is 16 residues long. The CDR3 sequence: CASSQRRGQASGTQYF. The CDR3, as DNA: TGTGCCAGTAGTCAAAGGAGGGGACAGGCTTCGGGGACCCAGTACTTC.

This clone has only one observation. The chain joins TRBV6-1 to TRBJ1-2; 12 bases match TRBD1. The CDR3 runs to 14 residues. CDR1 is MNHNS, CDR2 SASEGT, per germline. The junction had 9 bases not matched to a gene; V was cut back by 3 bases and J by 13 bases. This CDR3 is CASSERWDRGQSTF. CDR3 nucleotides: TGTGCCAGCAGTGAGAGATGGGACAGGGGGCAAAGCACCTTC.

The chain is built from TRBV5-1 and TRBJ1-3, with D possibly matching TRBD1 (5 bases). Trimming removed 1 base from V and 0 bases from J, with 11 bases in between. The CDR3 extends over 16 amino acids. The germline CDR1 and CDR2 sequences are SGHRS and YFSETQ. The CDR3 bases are TGCGCCAGCAGCTTGCTTCAGGGAAGCTCTGGAAACACCATATATTTT. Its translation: CASSLLQGSSGNTIYF.

CDR3 sequence: CASTQGTGNTIYF. In DNA, the CDR3 is TGTGCCAGCACACAGGGAACTGGAAACACCATATATTTT. The chain is built from TRBV6-5 and TRBJ1-3, with D maybe TRBD1 (6 bases). CDR1 and CDR2 (germline): MNHEY, SVGAGI. CDR3 size: 13 residues. V lost 7 bases to trimming and J lost 2 bases, with 9 bases between them.

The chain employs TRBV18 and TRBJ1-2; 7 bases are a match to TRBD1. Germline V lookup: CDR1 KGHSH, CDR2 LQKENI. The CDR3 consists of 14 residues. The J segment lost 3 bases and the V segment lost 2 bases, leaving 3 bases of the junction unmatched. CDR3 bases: TGTGCCAGCTCACCAGGGACAGCCTACTATGGCTACACCTTC. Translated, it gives CASSPGTAYYGYTF. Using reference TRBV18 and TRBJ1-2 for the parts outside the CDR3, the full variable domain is NAGVMQNPRHLVRRRGQEARLRCSPMKGHSHVYWYRQLPEEGLKFMVYLQKENIIDESGMPKERFSAEFPKEGPSILRIQQVVRGDSAAYFCASSPGTAYYGYTFGSGTRLTVV.

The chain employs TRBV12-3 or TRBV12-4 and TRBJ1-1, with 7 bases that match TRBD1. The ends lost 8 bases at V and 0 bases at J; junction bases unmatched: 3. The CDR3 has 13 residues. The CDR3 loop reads CASQGQMNTEAFF. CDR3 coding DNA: TGTGCCAGCCAGGGACAGATGAACACTGAAGCTTTCTTT.

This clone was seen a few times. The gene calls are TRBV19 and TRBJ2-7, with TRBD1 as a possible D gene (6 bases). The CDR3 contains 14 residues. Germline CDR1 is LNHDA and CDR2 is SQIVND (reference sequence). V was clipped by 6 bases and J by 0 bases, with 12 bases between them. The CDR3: CASRRDRSSYEQYF. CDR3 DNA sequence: TGTGCCAGTAGACGAGACAGGAGCTCCTACGAGCAGTACTTC.

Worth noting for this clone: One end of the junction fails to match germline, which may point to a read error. The CDR3, as DNA: TGTGCCAGCAGCCCCCCGGGGTCGGGACAGGGTGATTCTCCCCTCCACTTT. Its protein is CASSPPGSGQGDSPLHF. This rearrangement joins TRBV3-1 (or the pseudogene TRBV3-2) to TRBJ1-6; 9 bases match TRBD1. The CDR3 has 17 residues. Germline CDR1 and CDR2: LGHDT and YNNKEL (reference sequence).

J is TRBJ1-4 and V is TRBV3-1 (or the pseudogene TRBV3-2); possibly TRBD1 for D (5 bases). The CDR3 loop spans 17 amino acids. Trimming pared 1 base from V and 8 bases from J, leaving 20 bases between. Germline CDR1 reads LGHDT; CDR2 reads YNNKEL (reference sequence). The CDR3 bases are TGTGCCAGCAGCCAAGGGGGCTGGGGGATGGGACTAGAAAAACTGTTTTTT. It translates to CASSQGGWGMGLEKLFF.

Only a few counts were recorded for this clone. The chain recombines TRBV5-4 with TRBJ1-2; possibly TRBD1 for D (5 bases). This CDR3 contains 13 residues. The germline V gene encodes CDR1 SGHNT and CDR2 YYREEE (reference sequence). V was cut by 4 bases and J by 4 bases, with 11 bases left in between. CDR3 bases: TGTGCCAGCAGCCTTGGGGCAACCTATGGCTACACCTTC. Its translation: CASSLGATYGYTF.

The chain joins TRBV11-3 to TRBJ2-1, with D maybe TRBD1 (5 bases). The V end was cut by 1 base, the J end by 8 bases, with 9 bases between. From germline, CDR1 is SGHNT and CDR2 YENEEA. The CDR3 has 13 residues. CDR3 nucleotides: TGTGCCAGCAGCTTAGCAGGGTGGGATGAGCAGTTCTTC. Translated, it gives CASSLAGWDEQFF.

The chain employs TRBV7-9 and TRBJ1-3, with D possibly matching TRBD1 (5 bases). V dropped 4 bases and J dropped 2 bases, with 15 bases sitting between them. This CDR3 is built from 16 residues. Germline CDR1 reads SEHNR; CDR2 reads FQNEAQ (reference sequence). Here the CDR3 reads CASSSLGRQTGNTIYF. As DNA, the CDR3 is TGTGCCAGCAGCTCCCTGGGTCGACAGACTGGAAACACCATATATTTT.

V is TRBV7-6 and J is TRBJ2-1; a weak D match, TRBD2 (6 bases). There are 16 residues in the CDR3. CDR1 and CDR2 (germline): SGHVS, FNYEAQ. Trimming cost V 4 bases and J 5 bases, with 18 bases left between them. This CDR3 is CASSSWDFPPNNEQFF. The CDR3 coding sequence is TGTGCCAGCAGCTCCTGGGACTTTCCACCTAACAATGAGCAGTTCTTC. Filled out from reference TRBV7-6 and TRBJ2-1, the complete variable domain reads GAGVSQSPRYKVTKRGQDVALRCDPISGHVSLYWYRQALGQGPEFLTYFNYEAQQDKSGLPNDRFSAERPEGSISTLTIQRTEQRDSAMYRCASSSWDFPPNNEQFFGPGTRLTVL.

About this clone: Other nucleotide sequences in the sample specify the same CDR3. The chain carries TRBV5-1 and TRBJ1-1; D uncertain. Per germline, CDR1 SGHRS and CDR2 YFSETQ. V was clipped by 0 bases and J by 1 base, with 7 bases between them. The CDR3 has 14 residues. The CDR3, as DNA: TGCGCCAGCAGCTTGGGCCCCGGGAACACTGAAGCTTTCTTT. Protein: CASSLGPGNTEAFF.